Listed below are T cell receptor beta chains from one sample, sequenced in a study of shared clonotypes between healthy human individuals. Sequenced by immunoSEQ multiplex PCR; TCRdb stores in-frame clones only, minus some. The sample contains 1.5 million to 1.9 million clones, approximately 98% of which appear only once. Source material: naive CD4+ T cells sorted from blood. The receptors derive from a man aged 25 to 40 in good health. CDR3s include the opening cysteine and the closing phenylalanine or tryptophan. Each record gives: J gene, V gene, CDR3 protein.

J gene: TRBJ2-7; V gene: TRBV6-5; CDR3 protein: CASSSGTTLREQYF
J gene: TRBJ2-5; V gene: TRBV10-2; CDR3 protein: CASSEGQGALIGETQYF
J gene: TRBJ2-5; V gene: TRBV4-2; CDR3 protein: CASSQDRGREQTQYF
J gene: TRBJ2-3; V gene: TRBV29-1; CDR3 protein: CSVAASTGVGDTQYF
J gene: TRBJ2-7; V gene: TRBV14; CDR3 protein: CASSHDISWDEQYF
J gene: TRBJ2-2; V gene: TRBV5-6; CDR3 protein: CASSMEPNTGELFF
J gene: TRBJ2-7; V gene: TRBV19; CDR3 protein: CASSIGGGRFDEQYF
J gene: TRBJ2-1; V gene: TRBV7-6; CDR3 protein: CASSLGTGQGNEQFF
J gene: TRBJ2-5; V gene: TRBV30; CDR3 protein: CAWTHNRGWETQYF
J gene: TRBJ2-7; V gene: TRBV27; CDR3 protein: CASSPTGTGGYEQYF
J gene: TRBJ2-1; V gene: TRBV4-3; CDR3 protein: CASSRRAGGPYVEQFF
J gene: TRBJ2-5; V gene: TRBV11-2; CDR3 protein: CASSLVVGRIQETQYF
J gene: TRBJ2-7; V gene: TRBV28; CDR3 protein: CASSFPPALSRYEQYF
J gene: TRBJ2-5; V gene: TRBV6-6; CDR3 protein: CATWRAGETQYF
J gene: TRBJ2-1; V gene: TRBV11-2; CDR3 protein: CASSLVSRPGNEQFF
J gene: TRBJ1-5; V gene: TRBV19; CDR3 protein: CASSPGTGYGNQPQHF
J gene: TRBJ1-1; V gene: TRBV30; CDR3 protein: CACNKYTEAFF
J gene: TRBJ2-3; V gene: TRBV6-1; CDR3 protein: CASRDLAGITDTQYF
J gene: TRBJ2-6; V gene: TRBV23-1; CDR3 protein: CASSLATGVPAGANVLTF
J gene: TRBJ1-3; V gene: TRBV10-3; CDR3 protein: CAIGQTYSGNTIYF
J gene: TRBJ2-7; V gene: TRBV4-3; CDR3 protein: CASSPGQGAPTRYF
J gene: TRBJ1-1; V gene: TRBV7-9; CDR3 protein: CASSSLQGIPEAFF
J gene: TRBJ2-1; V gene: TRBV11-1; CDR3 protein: CASSRGRFSSYNEQFF
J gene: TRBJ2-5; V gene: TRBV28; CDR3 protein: CASGHLQETQYF
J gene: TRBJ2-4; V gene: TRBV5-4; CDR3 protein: CASGTSGNIQYF
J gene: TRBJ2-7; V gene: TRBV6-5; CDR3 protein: CASKNLQGSYEQYF
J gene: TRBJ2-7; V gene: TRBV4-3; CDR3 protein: CASSQGRGGSYEQYF
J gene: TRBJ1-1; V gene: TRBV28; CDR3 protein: CASSFRDRGPNTEAFF
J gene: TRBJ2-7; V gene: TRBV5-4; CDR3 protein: CASSLGTTLEQYF
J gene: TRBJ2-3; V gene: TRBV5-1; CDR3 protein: CASSLDQRVSTDTQYF
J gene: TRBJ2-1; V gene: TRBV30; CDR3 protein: CAVPNLWGNEQFF
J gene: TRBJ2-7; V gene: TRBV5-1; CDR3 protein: CASRPRDGGTEQYF
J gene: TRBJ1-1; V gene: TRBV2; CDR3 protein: CASSLSLRDKGTEAFF
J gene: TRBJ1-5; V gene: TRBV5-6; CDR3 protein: CASSWGRANQPQHF
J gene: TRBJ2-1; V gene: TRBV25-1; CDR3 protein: CASSPRLAPYNEQFF
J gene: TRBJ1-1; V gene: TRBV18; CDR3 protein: CASSPLTGVENTEAFF
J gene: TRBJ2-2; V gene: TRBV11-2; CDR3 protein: CASSLVDPTGELFF
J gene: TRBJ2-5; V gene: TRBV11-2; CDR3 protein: CASSLGGGRARETQYF
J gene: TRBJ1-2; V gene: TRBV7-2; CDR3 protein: CASSLTGKDGYTF
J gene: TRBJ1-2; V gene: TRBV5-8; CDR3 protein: CVVGRTNYGYTF
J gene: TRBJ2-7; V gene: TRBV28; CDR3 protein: CASSFSDRVTGQYF
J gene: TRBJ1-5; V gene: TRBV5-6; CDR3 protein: CASSSRGGATWPQHF
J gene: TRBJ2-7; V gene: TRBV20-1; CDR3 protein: CSATRSVEQYF
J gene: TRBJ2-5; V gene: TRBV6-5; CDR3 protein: CASSPGGADQETQYF
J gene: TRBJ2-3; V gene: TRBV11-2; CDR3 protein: CASSHPSTDTQYF
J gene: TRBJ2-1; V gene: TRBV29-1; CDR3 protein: CSVLRTGDQFF
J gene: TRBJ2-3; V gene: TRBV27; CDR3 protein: CASMTSGTDTQYF
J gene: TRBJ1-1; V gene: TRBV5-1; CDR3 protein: CASSLERGGLLGAFF
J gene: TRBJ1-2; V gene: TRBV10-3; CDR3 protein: CAISESDGYTF
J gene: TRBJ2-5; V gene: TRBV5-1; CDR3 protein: CASSLEASGQETQYF
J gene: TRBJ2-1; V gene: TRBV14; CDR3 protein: CASSQEPSGNEQFF